Below, 28 T cell receptor beta chains from the same sample are listed, as sequenced in a study of blood T cell repertoires in COVID-19. Assay used: immunoSEQ multiplex PCR; TCRdb lists only in-frame clones, some missing. The sample has approximately 220,000 clones, 80% to 90% seen once. Sequencing was carried out using peripheral blood. The origin of the receptors is a woman older than 75 with acute or convalescent COVID-19.

The rearrangement joins TRBV9 to TRBJ1-1; D remains unclear. Trimming removed 5 bases from V and 2 bases from J, with 10 bases in between. The CDR3 runs to 13 residues. Per germline, CDR1 SGDLS and CDR2 YYNGEE. Here the CDR3 reads CASSGSPNTEAFF. CDR3 nucleotides: TGTGCCAGCAGTGGCTCCCCAAACACTGAAGCTTTCTTT.

The chain is built from TRBV6-5 and TRBJ1-2, with a tentative D call TRBD1 (6 bases). Germline lookup yields CDR1 MNHEY and CDR2 SVGAGI. CDR3 size: 13 residues. V was pared by 1 base and J by 4 bases, with 7 bases between. The CDR3 DNA follows: TGTGCCAGCAGTTACTTACAGGGCTATGGCTACACCTTC. Protein sequence: CASSYLQGYGYTF.

The chain employs TRBV30 and TRBJ1-2; D not certain. Germline V CDR1 and CDR2: GTSNPN, SVGIG (reference sequence). Trimming removed 0 bases at V and 0 bases at J, with 17 bases between. The CDR3 covers 17 residues. Here the CDR3 DNA reads TGTGCCTGGAGTGTAAACCTACTACGCAGAACTAACTATGGCTACACCTTC. Translating it yields CAWSVNLLRRTNYGYTF.

The chain couples TRBV7-6 to TRBJ1-5; 7 bases are a match to TRBD1. CDR3 length: 15 amino acids. The V and J ends lost 5 bases and 3 bases, in that order; junction bases with no gene match: 7. CDR1 is SGHVS, CDR2 FNYEAQ, per germline. The CDR3 nucleotides read TGTGCCAGCAGCCCTACCGGGACAGTCAATCAGCCCCAGCATTTT. The encoded protein is CASSPTGTVNQPQHF.

This rearrangement joins TRBV10-2 to TRBJ2-3, with a weak D call TRBD2 (5 bases). V lost 0 bases and J lost 0, with 7 bases in between. CDR3 size: 15 residues. The germline gives CDR1 WSHSY, CDR2 SAAADI. CDR3 loop: CASSESAGSTDTQYF. DNA for the CDR3: TGCGCCAGCAGTGAGTCGGCGGGTAGCACAGATACGCAGTATTTT.

The chain uses TRBV27 and TRBJ2-2; D call uncertain. CDR3 length: 15 amino acids. V was cut by 2 bases and J by 1 base, with 8 bases left in between. The germline gives CDR1 MNHEY, CDR2 SMNVEV (reference sequence). Written as DNA, the CDR3 is TGTGCCAGCAGTTTACTATCGCAGAACACCGGGGAGCTGTTTTTT. Its translation is CASSLLSQNTGELFF.

V usage is TRBV19 and J usage is TRBJ2-7; 10 positions match TRBD1. Germline CDR1 and CDR2: LNHDA and SQIVND (reference sequence). The CDR3 has 16 amino acids. J lost 2 bases, V lost 4 bases, and 8 bases had no gene match. The DNA of the CDR3 is TGTGCCAGTAGTAAATTGGGACAGGGGAATCCCTACGAGCAGTACTTC. Its translation: CASSKLGQGNPYEQYF.

The rearrangement links TRBV6-5 to TRBJ2-7; 9 positions agree with TRBD1. The J segment lost 6 bases and the V segment lost 6 bases, leaving 12 bases of the junction unmatched. The V gene's germline CDR1 is MNHEY and CDR2 SVGAGI. The CDR3 loop spans 15 amino acids. CDR3 DNA sequence: TGTGCCAGCAGGGGAACACCGGGACAGGGTGGCGAGCAGTACTTC. Protein: CASRGTPGQGGEQYF.

This clone has only a few counts. CDR3 in DNA: TGTGCCAGCAGTTTATCAGTAAGATACGGTACGCAGTATTTT. Translated, it gives CASSLSVRYGTQYF. The chain uses TRBV27 and TRBJ2-3, with D uncertain. The ends were cut back, 0 bases at V and 8 bases at J, with 12 bases in the middle. Germline V gene lookup returns CDR1 MNHEY and CDR2 SMNVEV (reference sequence). CDR3 length: 14 amino acids.

The chain uses TRBV19 and TRBJ2-5; 11 bases align to TRBD1. Germline V lookup: CDR1 LNHDA, CDR2 SQIVND (reference sequence). CDR3 length: 15 amino acids. The V segment lost 5 bases and the J segment 1 base; nucleotides outside the gene matches: 3. The CDR3 is CASSPGTGGQETQYF. The CDR3 region has the DNA TGTGCCAGTAGTCCCGGGACAGGGGGCCAAGAGACCCAGTACTTC. Looking up the rest from reference TRBV19 and TRBJ2-5 gives the full variable domain: DGGITQSPKYLFRKEGQNVTLSCEQNLNHDAMYWYRQDPGQGLRLIYYSQIVNDFQKGDIAEGYSVSREKKESFPLTVTSAQKNPTAFYLCASSPGTGGQETQYFGPGTRLLVL.

This clone came up a few times. The rearrangement links TRBV7-2 to TRBJ1-3; TRBD1 agrees at 7 bases. V lost 2 bases and J lost 2; bases outside the gene matches: 6. The CDR3 totals 16 residues. The germline CDR1 and CDR2 sequences are SGHTA and FQGNSA. Here the CDR3 reads CASSLPDRSAGNTIYF. The CDR3 DNA is TGTGCCAGCAGCTTACCGGACAGGTCAGCTGGAAACACCATATATTTT.

This chain joins TRBV4-1 and TRBJ2-1; 9 bases agree with TRBD1. Germline lookup yields CDR1 MGHRA and CDR2 YSYEKL. CDR3 size: 17 residues. With 1 base clipped from V and 8 bases from J, the junction kept 12 bases outside the gene matches. CDR3 DNA sequence: TGCGCCAGCAGCCAAGTAGGGACAGGGACCCTTGCCCATGAGCAGTTCTTC. It yields the protein CASSQVGTGTLAHEQFF.

This clone was found a few times. The CDR3 sequence is CSTRIQETQYF. The CDR3 bases are TGCAGTACGAGGATCCAAGAGACCCAGTACTTC. The chain employs TRBV20-1 and TRBJ2-5; D is undetermined. CDR1 is DFQATT, CDR2 SNEGSKA, per germline (reference sequence). This CDR3 comprises 11 residues. With 8 bases removed from V and 1 base from J, the gap between germline ends came to 8 bases.

The V call is TRBV6-6, the J call TRBJ1-5, with D tentatively TRBD1 (6 bases). Trimming removed 2 bases at V and 5 bases at J, with 13 bases between. The germline V gene encodes CDR1 MNHNY and CDR2 SVGAGI (reference sequence). This CDR3 has 15 amino acids. CDR3 protein: CASSYPQGRDQPQHF. DNA of the CDR3: TGTGCCAGCAGTTACCCACAGGGACGGGATCAGCCCCAGCATTTT.

This chain joins TRBV27 and TRBJ1-2; TRBD1 aligns across 10 bases. CDR1 and CDR2 from the germline V gene are MNHEY and SMNVEV (reference sequence). Unmatched junction bases numbered 6, after V lost 6 bases and J lost 8 bases. The CDR3 covers 13 residues. The CDR3 DNA sequence: TGTGCCAGCAGGTTGACAGGGGGCGCGGGCTACACCTTC. It codes for CASRLTGGAGYTF.

The gene calls are TRBV4-2 and TRBJ1-4; D unresolved. V lost 0 bases to trimming and J lost 8 bases, with 7 bases between them. The CDR3 runs to 13 residues. Germline CDR1 and CDR2: LGHNA and YNFKEQ. The CDR3 sequence is CASSQDSGEKLFF. The CDR3 DNA is TGTGCCAGCAGCCAAGATTCGGGAGAAAAACTGTTTTTT.

The chain has TRBV3-1 (or the pseudogene TRBV3-2) and TRBJ2-7; 8 bases align to TRBD1. From germline, CDR1 is LGHDT and CDR2 YNNKEL (reference sequence). The V segment lost 3 bases and the J segment 4 bases; nucleotides outside the gene matches: 5. The CDR3 is 14 residues long. The CDR3 bases are TGTGCCAGCAGCCACCTTGGACAGGGATACGAGCAGTACTTC. Translation gives CASSHLGQGYEQYF.

The chain joins TRBV20-1 to TRBJ2-1; 10 bases fit TRBD1. Unmatched junction bases numbered 10, after V lost 3 bases and J lost 5 bases. Looked up from germline, CDR1 is DFQATT and CDR2 is SNEGSKA (reference sequence). This CDR3 is built from 16 residues. For the CDR3, the DNA is TGCAGTGCTAGTGGAATGGGGACAGGGGTTGACAATGAGCAGTTCTTC. Translating gives CSASGMGTGVDNEQFF.

The genes are TRBV19 and TRBJ1-4, with D perhaps matching TRBD1 (6 bases). CDR3 length: 12 residues. V dropped 8 bases and J dropped 8 bases, with 12 bases sitting between them. Germline CDR1 LNHDA, CDR2 SQIVND (reference sequence). The CDR3 region has the DNA TGTGCCAGTCAGGGGTTTAGGGAAAAACTGTTTTTT. It is translated as CASQGFREKLFF.

The chain couples TRBV5-1 to TRBJ1-6; D is uncertain. Germline values: CDR1 SGHRS, CDR2 YFSETQ. Trimming shortened V by 0 bases and J by 7 bases, and 8 bases separated the two germline ends. The CDR3 runs 14 residues. In nucleotides, the CDR3 is TGCGCCAGCAGCTTGGAAACGCGGAATTCACCCCTCCACTTT. It translates to CASSLETRNSPLHF.

This sequence joins TRBV6-6 and TRBJ1-4, with TRBD1 matching 7 bases. Trimming took 0 bases from V and 7 from J; bases not matched to a gene: 2. CDR1 and CDR2 from the germline V gene are MNHNY and SVGAGI (reference sequence). The CDR3 extends over 14 amino acids. CDR3 nucleotides: TGTGCCAGCAGTTACTCGACAGGGTCTGAAAAACTGTTTTTT. Its protein product is CASSYSTGSEKLFF.

The chain combines TRBV28 with TRBJ1-2, with D possibly matching TRBD1 (6 bases). Germline V CDR1 and CDR2: MDHEN, SYDVKM. V was clipped by 5 bases and J by 2 bases, with 15 bases between them. There are 15 residues in the CDR3. CDR3 protein: CASSLSGHSNYGYTF. The CDR3 DNA reads as TGTGCCAGCAGTCTATCGGGACACTCCAACTATGGCTACACCTTC.

V gene TRBV7-9 combines with J gene TRBJ1-1, with TRBD1 identical over 10 bases. Germline lookup yields CDR1 SEHNR and CDR2 FQNEAQ (reference sequence). The CDR3 loop spans 14 amino acids. V shed 1 base and J 6 bases; nucleotides not matched to a gene: 2. The CDR3 loop is CASSLGQGAAEAFF. DNA for the CDR3: TGTGCCAGCAGCTTAGGACAGGGGGCCGCTGAAGCTTTCTTT.

The CDR3 protein is CASSTEPGSTGELFF. CDR3 nucleotide sequence: TGTGCCAGCTCAACGGAACCGGGATCCACCGGGGAGCTGTTTTTT. This rearrangement joins TRBV18 to TRBJ2-2, with D possibly matching TRBD2 (5 bases). Trimming took 5 bases from V and 4 from J, leaving 14 bases between them. Per the germline V gene, CDR1 is KGHSH and CDR2 is LQKENI. The CDR3 loop spans 15 amino acids.

The rearrangement uses TRBV6-2 or TRBV6-3 and TRBJ2-6; no definite D call. V was clipped by 4 bases and J by 0 bases, with 13 bases between them. The CDR3 is 17 residues long. Germline V CDR1 and CDR2: MNHEY, SVGEGT. The chain's CDR3 is CASSFIPRGSGANVLTF. Here the CDR3 DNA reads TGTGCCAGCAGTTTCATACCCAGAGGCTCTGGGGCCAACGTCCTGACTTTC.

CDR3 region: CASRRDSGANVLTF. The CDR3 nucleotides are TGTGCCAGCCGCCGGGACTCTGGGGCCAACGTCCTGACTTTC. The genes are TRBV27 and TRBJ2-6; D might be TRBD2 (5 bases). Trimming took 8 bases from V and 0 from J, leaving 8 bases between them. Germline loops: CDR1 MNHEY, CDR2 SMNVEV (reference sequence). CDR3 length: 14 residues.

This rearrangement joins TRBV30 to TRBJ1-3; 7 bases are a match to TRBD1. The CDR3 totals 15 residues. Germline V gene lookup returns CDR1 GTSNPN and CDR2 SVGIG (reference sequence). V lost 5 bases to trimming and J lost 4 bases; unmatched junction nucleotides: 11. For the CDR3, the DNA is TGTGCCTGGGAAACAGGGGACCTTCCCGGAAACACCATATATTTT. Amino acids: CAWETGDLPGNTIYF.

The V gene is TRBV11-3, the J gene TRBJ2-7, with a tentative D call TRBD1 (6 bases). Germline V CDR1 and CDR2: SGHNT, YENEEA. V dropped 5 bases and J dropped 4 bases, with 15 bases sitting between them. The CDR3 is 14 amino acids. CDR3 in amino acids: CASSPGQLIYEQYF. The CDR3 DNA follows: TGTGCCAGCAGCCCTGGACAGCTGATTTACGAGCAGTACTTC.